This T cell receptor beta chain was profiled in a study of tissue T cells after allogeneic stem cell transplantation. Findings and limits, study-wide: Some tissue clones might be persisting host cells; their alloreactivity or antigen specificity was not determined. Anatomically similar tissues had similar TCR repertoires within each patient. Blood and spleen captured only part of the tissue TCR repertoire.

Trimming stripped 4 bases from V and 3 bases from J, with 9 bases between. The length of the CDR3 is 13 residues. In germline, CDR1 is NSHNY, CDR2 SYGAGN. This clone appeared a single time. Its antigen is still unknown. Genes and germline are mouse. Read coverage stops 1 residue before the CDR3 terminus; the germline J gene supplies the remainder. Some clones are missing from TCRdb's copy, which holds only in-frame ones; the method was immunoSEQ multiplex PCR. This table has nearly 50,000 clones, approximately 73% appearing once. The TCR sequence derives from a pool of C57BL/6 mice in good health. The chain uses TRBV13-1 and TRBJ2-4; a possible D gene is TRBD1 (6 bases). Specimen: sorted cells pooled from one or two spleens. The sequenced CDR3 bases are TGTGCCAGCAGTACAGGGAGACAAAACACCTTGTAC. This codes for CASSTGRQNTLY. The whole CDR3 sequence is CASSTGRQNTLYF.